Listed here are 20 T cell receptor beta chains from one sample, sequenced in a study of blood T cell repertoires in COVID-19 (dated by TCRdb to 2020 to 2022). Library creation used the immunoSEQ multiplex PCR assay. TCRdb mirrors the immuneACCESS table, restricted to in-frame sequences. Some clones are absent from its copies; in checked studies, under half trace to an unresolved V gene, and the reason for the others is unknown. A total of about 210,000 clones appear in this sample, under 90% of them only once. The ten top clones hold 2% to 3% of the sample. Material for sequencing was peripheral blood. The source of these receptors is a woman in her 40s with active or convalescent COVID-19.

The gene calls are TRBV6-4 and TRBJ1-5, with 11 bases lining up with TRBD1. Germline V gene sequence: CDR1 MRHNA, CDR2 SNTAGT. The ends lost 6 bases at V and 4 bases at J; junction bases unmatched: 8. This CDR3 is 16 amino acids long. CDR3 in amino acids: CASRGDRGNENQPQHF. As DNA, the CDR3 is TGTGCCAGCAGGGGGGACAGGGGGAACGAAAATCAGCCCCAGCATTTT.

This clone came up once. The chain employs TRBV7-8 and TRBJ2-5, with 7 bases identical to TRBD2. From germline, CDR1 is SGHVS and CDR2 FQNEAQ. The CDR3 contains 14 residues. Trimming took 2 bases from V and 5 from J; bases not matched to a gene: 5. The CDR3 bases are TGTGCCAGCAGCTTACCGGGGGGTGACGAGACCCAGTACTTC. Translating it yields CASSLPGGDETQYF.

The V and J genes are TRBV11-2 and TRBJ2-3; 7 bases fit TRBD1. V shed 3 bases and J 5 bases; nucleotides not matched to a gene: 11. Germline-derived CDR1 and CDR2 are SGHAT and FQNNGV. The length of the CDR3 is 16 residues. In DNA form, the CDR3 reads TGTGCCAGCAGCTTGGGGGTCGACAGGGTGGGAGATACGCAGTATTTT. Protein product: CASSLGVDRVGDTQYF.

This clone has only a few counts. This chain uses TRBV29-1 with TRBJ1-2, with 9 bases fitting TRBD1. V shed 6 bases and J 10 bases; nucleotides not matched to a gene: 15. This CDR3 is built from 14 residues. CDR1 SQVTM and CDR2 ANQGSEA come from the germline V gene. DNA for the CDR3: TGCAGCGTGAACGCGCCGGGACAGGGTGATGCCTACACCTTC. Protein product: CSVNAPGQGDAYTF. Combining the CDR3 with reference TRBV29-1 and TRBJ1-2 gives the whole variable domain SAVISQKPSRDICQRGTSLTIQCQVDSQVTMMFWYRQQPGQSLTLIATANQGSEATYESGFVIDKFPISRPNLTFSTLTVSNMSPEDSSIYLCSVNAPGQGDAYTFGSGTRLTVV.

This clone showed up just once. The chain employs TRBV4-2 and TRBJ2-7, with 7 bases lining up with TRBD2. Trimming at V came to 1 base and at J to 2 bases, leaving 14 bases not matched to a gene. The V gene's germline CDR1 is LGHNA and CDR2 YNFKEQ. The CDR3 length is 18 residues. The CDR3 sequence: CASSQARLASSGTYEQYF. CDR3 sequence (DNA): TGTGCCAGCAGCCAAGCTCGACTAGCTAGCTCGGGAACCTACGAGCAGTACTTC.

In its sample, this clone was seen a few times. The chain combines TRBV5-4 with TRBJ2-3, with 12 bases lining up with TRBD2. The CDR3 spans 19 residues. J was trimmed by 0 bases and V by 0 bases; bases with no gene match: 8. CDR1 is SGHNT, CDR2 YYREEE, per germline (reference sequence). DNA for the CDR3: TGTGCCAGCAGCTTGGCCCTAGCGGGAGGGCCGGGTAGCACAGATACGCAGTATTTT. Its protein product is CASSLALAGGPGSTDTQYF.

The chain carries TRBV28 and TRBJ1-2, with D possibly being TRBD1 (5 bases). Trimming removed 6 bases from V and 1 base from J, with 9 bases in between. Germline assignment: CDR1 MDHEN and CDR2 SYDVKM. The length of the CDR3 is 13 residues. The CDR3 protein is CASRGLDNYGYTF. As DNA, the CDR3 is TGTGCCAGCAGGGGACTAGATAACTATGGCTACACCTTC.

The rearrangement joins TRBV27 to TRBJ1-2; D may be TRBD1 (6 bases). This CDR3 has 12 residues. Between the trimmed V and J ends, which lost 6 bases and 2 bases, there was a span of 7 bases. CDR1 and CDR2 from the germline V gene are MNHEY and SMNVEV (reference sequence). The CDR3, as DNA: TGTGCCAGCAGGGGGGCGAACTATGGCTACACCTTC. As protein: CASRGANYGYTF.

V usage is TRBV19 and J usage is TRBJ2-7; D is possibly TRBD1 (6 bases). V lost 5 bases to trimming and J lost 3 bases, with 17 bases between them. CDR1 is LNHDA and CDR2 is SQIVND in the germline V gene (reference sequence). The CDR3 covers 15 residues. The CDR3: CASSPSTGILYEQYF. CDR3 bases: TGTGCCAGTAGTCCATCGACAGGTATCCTCTACGAGCAGTACTTC.

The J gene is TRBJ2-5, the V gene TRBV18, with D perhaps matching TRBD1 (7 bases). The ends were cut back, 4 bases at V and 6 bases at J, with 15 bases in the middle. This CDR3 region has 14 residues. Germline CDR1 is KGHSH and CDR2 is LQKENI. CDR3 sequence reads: CASSLRQGGQTQYF. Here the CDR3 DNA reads TGTGCCAGCTCACTTCGACAGGGAGGACAGACCCAGTACTTC. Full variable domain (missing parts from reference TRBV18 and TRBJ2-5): NAGVMQNPRHLVRRRGQEARLRCSPMKGHSHVYWYRQLPEEGLKFMVYLQKENIIDESGMPKERFSAEFPKEGPSILRIQQVVRGDSAAYFCASSLRQGGQTQYFGPGTRLLVL.

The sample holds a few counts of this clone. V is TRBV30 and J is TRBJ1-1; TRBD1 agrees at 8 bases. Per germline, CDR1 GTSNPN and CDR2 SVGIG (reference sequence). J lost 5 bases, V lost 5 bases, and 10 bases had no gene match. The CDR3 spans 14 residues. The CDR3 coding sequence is TGTGCCTGGGACTCGGGACAGGCGGTGACTGAAGCTTTCTTT. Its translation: CAWDSGQAVTEAFF.

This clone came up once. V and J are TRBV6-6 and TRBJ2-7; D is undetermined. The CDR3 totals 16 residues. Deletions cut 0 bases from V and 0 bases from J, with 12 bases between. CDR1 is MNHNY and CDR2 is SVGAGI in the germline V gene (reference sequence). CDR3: CASSYSSDGHSYEQYF. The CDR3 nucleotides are TGTGCCAGCAGTTACTCCTCAGATGGCCACTCCTACGAGCAGTACTTC.

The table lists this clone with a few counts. CDR3: CSVQPGGSNYGYTF. The CDR3 DNA follows: TGCAGCGTGCAGCCCGGGGGATCTAACTATGGCTACACCTTC. The chain combines TRBV29-1 with TRBJ1-2; the D gene is possibly TRBD1 (5 bases). CDR3 length equals 14 residues. V was clipped by 6 bases and J by 0 bases, with 14 bases between them. From germline, CDR1 is SQVTM and CDR2 ANQGSEA.

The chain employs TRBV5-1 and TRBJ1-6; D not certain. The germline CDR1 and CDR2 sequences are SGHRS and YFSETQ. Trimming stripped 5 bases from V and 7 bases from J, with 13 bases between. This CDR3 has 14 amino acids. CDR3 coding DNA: TGCGCCAGCAGATCGGGGATCGAAAATTCACCCCTCCACTTT. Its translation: CASRSGIENSPLHF.

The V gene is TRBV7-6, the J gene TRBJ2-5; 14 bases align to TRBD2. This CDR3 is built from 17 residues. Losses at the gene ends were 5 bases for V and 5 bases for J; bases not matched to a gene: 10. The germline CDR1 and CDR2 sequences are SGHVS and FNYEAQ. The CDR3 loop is CASSPPTSGGAGETQYF. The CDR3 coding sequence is TGTGCCAGCAGCCCACCGACTAGCGGGGGGGCAGGGGAGACCCAGTACTTC.

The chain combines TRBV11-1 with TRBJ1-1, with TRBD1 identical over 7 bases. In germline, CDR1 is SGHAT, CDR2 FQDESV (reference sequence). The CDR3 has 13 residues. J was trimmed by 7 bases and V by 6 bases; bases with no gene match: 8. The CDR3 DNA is TGTGCCAGCAGGCGGACAGGCGTACTTGAAGCTTTCTTT. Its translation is CASRRTGVLEAFF.

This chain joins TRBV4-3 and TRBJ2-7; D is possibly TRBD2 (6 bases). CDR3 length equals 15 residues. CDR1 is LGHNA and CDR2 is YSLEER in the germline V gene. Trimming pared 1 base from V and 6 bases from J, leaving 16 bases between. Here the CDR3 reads CASSQATRGAGEQYF. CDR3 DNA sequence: TGCGCCAGCAGCCAAGCGACTAGGGGCGCCGGCGAGCAGTACTTC.

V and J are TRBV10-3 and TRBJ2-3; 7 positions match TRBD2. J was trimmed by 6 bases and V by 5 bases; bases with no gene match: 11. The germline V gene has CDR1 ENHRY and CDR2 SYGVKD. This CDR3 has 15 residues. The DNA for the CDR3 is TGTGCCATCAGTCCCCGAGGAGGGCGGGGGGATACGCAGTATTTT. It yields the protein CAISPRGGRGDTQYF.

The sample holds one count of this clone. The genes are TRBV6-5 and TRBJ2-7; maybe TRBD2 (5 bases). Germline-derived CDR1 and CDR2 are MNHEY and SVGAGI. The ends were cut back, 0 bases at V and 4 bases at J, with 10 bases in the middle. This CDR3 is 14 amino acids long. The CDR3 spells CASSYSFGVYEQYF. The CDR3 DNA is TGTGCCAGCAGTTACTCCTTCGGGGTGTACGAGCAGTACTTC.

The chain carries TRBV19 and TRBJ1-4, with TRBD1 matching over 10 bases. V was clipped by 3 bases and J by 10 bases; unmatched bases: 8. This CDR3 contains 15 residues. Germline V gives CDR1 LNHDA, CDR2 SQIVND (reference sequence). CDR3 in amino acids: CASSIGDRGVAKLFF. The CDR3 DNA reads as TGTGCCAGTAGTATTGGGGACAGGGGAGTAGCAAAACTGTTTTTT.